The source of this T cell receptor beta chain is a study of T-cell memory formation after mild COVID-19. Findings and limits, study-wide: A subset of responding clones appeared in pre-infection memory, suggesting cross-reactive memory joined.

Germline V gene sequence: CDR1 LNHNV, CDR2 YYDKDF (reference sequence). V lost 0 bases and J lost 0, with 7 bases in between. This CDR3 is built from 15 residues. Constant-segment primers and 5'RACE yielded cDNA libraries for TCR alpha and TCR beta, each carrying sample barcodes and UMIs. TCRdb analysed the 5' RACE reads with MiXCR anew, one entry per CDR3 protein. In the table there are approximately 260,000 distinct CDR3 sequences, about a sixth of which are singletons. This clonotype was detected a few times. Its antigen is still unknown. The receptor's source is a man between 18 and 35 years old who had mild COVID-19 (a few samples of this study predate the infection). Cell type and time point are not known. V usage is TRBV15 and J usage is TRBJ2-3; the D is unclear. Sequenced sample: PBMCs or a T cell subset sorted from them (not recorded which). Written as DNA, the CDR3 is TGTGCCACCAGCAGAGATTTTACTAGCACAGATACGCAGTATTTT. Its protein product is CATSRDFTSTDTQYF.